A selection of T cell receptor beta chains follows, all from one sample in a study of cytomegalovirus exposure and HLA in healthy donors. Clones were sequenced by immunoSEQ multiplex PCR, and TCRdb holds only the in-frame ones, with some missing. The sample shows 200,000 or so clones, and roughly 0.74% sits with its ten largest clones. The material sequenced was PBMCs. The receptors stem from a boy aged 5-17 years in good health and CMV-seronegative. CDR3s include the opening cysteine and the closing phenylalanine or tryptophan. Fields, in order: J gene, D gene, V gene, CDR3 DNA, CDR3 protein. D genes are given only for firm matches.

j_gene: TRBJ2-3; d_gene: -; v_gene: TRBV10-3; CDR3nt: TGTGCCATCAGGACTCTCGACAGAGACACAGATACGCAGTATTTT; CDR3aa: CAIRTLDRDTDTQYF
j_gene: TRBJ1-5; d_gene: TRBD1; v_gene: TRBV27; CDR3nt: TGTGCCAGCAGTCCGACAGGGCCCAACCAGCCCCAGCATTTT; CDR3aa: CASSPTGPNQPQHF
j_gene: TRBJ2-1; d_gene: -; v_gene: TRBV19; CDR3nt: TGTGCCAGTAGTGCCCAGAACTACTACAATGAGCAGTTCTTC; CDR3aa: CASSAQNYYNEQFF
j_gene: TRBJ2-5; d_gene: TRBD1; v_gene: TRBV7-9; CDR3nt: TGTGCCAGCAGCCGACAGGGGGCGGGGGAGACCCAGTACTTC; CDR3aa: CASSRQGAGETQYF
j_gene: TRBJ2-7; d_gene: TRBD2; v_gene: TRBV2; CDR3nt: TGTGCCAGCAGTGAACCAGCGGGGGGGGCCCCTACCTACGAGCAGTACTTC; CDR3aa: CASSEPAGGAPTYEQYF
j_gene: TRBJ2-7; d_gene: -; v_gene: TRBV19; CDR3nt: TGTGCCAGTAGTACGCGCGCCCCTGGGACATCGAACGAGCAGTACTTC; CDR3aa: CASSTRAPGTSNEQYF
j_gene: TRBJ1-2; d_gene: -; v_gene: TRBV7-9; CDR3nt: TGTGCCAGCAGCTTCGGAGGAAGGGCTGGCTACACCTTC; CDR3aa: CASSFGGRAGYTF
j_gene: TRBJ2-3; d_gene: TRBD2; v_gene: TRBV4-2; CDR3nt: TGTGCCAGCAGCCAAGAAATAGCGGGGGGGACAGATACGCAGTATTTT; CDR3aa: CASSQEIAGGTDTQYF
j_gene: TRBJ2-6; d_gene: -; v_gene: TRBV6-1; CDR3nt: TGTGCCAGCAGCCGTAGGGGCGACGGGGCCAACGTCCTGACTTTC; CDR3aa: CASSRRGDGANVLTF
j_gene: TRBJ2-5; d_gene: -; v_gene: TRBV6-5; CDR3nt: TGTGCCAGCAGTTACCCGGGGGAGACCCAGTACTTC; CDR3aa: CASSYPGETQYF
j_gene: TRBJ1-5; d_gene: -; v_gene: TRBV2; CDR3nt: TGTGCCAGCAGCCCCCCACTATTCCCGCCCCAGCATTTT; CDR3aa: CASSPPLFPPQHF
j_gene: TRBJ2-4; d_gene: TRBD1; v_gene: TRBV6-5; CDR3nt: TGTGCCAGCAGCCCCCCCCAGGGGGACATTCAGTACTTC; CDR3aa: CASSPPQGDIQYF
j_gene: TRBJ2-7; d_gene: -; v_gene: TRBV5-4; CDR3nt: TGTGCCAGCAGCTTGGGACCTGGAGTAAAGAACGAGCAGTACTTC; CDR3aa: CASSLGPGVKNEQYF
j_gene: TRBJ1-1; d_gene: -; v_gene: TRBV11-2; CDR3nt: TGTGCCAGCAGCTTGGATTACAGGTCCAACACTGAAGCTTTCTTT; CDR3aa: CASSLDYRSNTEAFF
j_gene: TRBJ1-3; d_gene: -; v_gene: TRBV4-1; CDR3nt: TGCGCCAGCAGCCAAGTGGGAGCCGGAAACACCATATATTTT; CDR3aa: CASSQVGAGNTIYF
j_gene: TRBJ1-6; d_gene: -; v_gene: TRBV6-4; CDR3nt: TGTGCCAGCAGTGACTTGGGGGCTAATTCACCCCTCCACTTT; CDR3aa: CASSDLGANSPLHF
j_gene: TRBJ1-5; d_gene: -; v_gene: TRBV2; CDR3nt: TGTGCCAGCAGTGAAGGGCAGGGATCTCAGCCCCAGCATTTT; CDR3aa: CASSEGQGSQPQHF
j_gene: TRBJ2-2; d_gene: TRBD1; v_gene: TRBV5-6; CDR3nt: TGTGCCAGCAGCCTTACGGACAGGGCGACCGGGGAGCTGTTTTTT; CDR3aa: CASSLTDRATGELFF
j_gene: TRBJ1-1; d_gene: TRBD1; v_gene: TRBV5-4; CDR3nt: TGTGCCATGACCTTTTTAGAGGGCAGGGGGACTGGGAACACTGAAGCTTTCTTT; CDR3aa: CAMTFLEGRGTGNTEAFF
j_gene: TRBJ2-3; d_gene: TRBD2; v_gene: TRBV7-2; CDR3nt: TGTGCCAGCAGCCACGGACTAGCGGGGAAGACAGATACGCAGTATTTT; CDR3aa: CASSHGLAGKTDTQYF
j_gene: TRBJ2-2; d_gene: -; v_gene: TRBV28; CDR3nt: TGTGCCAGCAGTTTTACCTCCAGGACAGAGAACACCGGGGAGCTGTTTTTT; CDR3aa: CASSFTSRTENTGELFF
j_gene: TRBJ2-1; d_gene: TRBD2; v_gene: TRBV9; CDR3nt: TGTGCCAGCAGCGTACTGTCAGCGGGGGAGCACAATGAGCAGTTCTTC; CDR3aa: CASSVLSAGEHNEQFF
j_gene: TRBJ2-7; d_gene: TRBD1; v_gene: TRBV6-5; CDR3nt: TGTGCCAGCAGAGCAGGGGGCTCCTACGAGCAGTACTTC; CDR3aa: CASRAGGSYEQYF
j_gene: TRBJ1-3; d_gene: -; v_gene: TRBV7-2; CDR3nt: TGTGCCAGCAGCTTAGCGCCCTCGGGGACAACCTCTGGAAACACCATATATTTT; CDR3aa: CASSLAPSGTTSGNTIYF
j_gene: TRBJ1-5; d_gene: TRBD1; v_gene: TRBV7-8; CDR3nt: TGTGCCAGCAGCTTAGTACAGGGGGCTAGTCAGCCCCAGCATTTT; CDR3aa: CASSLVQGASQPQHF
j_gene: TRBJ2-1; d_gene: TRBD1; v_gene: TRBV11-2; CDR3nt: TGTGCCAGCAGCTTACTATGGACAGGCGATGAGCAGTTCTTC; CDR3aa: CASSLLWTGDEQFF
j_gene: TRBJ1-1; d_gene: TRBD1; v_gene: TRBV5-4; CDR3nt: TGTGCCAGCAGCTTAAAACAGGGGGCGCCCACTGAAGCTTTCTTT; CDR3aa: CASSLKQGAPTEAFF
j_gene: TRBJ1-1; d_gene: TRBD1; v_gene: TRBV13; CDR3nt: TGTGCCAGCAGCTTCGTAGGGGGCCGGGGCACTGAAGCTTTCTTT; CDR3aa: CASSFVGGRGTEAFF
j_gene: TRBJ2-2; d_gene: -; v_gene: TRBV19; CDR3nt: TGTGCCAGCTCGTATTTTTCCGGGGAGCTGTTTTTT; CDR3aa: CASSYFSGELFF
j_gene: TRBJ1-6; d_gene: TRBD1; v_gene: TRBV9; CDR3nt: TGTGCCAGCAGCTCACAGACAGGGGTTAATAATTCACCCCTCCACTTT; CDR3aa: CASSSQTGVNNSPLHF
j_gene: TRBJ2-3; d_gene: -; v_gene: TRBV11-3; CDR3nt: TGTGCCAGCAGCTTAGCCAGGGGGGCTAGCACAGATACGCAGTATTTT; CDR3aa: CASSLARGASTDTQYF
j_gene: TRBJ2-1; d_gene: TRBD2; v_gene: TRBV15; CDR3nt: TGTGCCACCAGCAGGGCTACCGGGACTAGCGGGGCGAGCTCCTACAATGAGCAGTTCTTC; CDR3aa: CATSRATGTSGASSYNEQFF
j_gene: TRBJ2-1; d_gene: TRBD2; v_gene: TRBV7-9; CDR3nt: TGTGCCAGCAGCCGGATAGCGGGGGGGGCCTACAATGAGCAGTTCTTC; CDR3aa: CASSRIAGGAYNEQFF
j_gene: TRBJ2-2; d_gene: -; v_gene: TRBV5-6; CDR3nt: TGTGCCAGCAGCGTCCCGAAAGCTTACACCGGGGAGCTGTTTTTT; CDR3aa: CASSVPKAYTGELFF